The entry that follows covers one T cell receptor (beta chain) sequence. Its antigen is currently unknown. This sample stems from a study of T cell responses to AZD1222 COVID-19 vaccine. Assay used: immunoSEQ multiplex PCR; TCRdb lists only in-frame clones, some missing. The repertoire holds over 85,000 clones, about 85% seen once, with less than 3.5% in the top ten. Study-wide findings and caveats: In the spike-specific TCR repertoire, nearly half reportedly target unmutated variant regions. Females outnumbered males among donors, who were mostly white British; clonal diversity was possibly underestimated.

The CDR3 is 14 residues long. Trimming pared 6 bases from V and 4 bases from J, leaving 16 bases between. Germline CDR1 reads MDHEN; CDR2 reads SYDVKM. J is TRBJ2-7 and V is TRBV28, with D perhaps matching TRBD1 (5 bases). The source is an adult in good health. Source: peripheral blood, taken on day 0 of AZD1222 vaccination. CDR3 protein: CASRKGKWSYEQYF. In nucleotides, the CDR3 is TGTGCCAGCAGGAAGGGGAAGTGGTCTTACGAGCAGTACTTC.